A single sample gave rise to the 18 T cell receptor beta chains below, sequenced in a study of post-analysis software for immune sequencing data. Study results and limitations: Patients carried five TRBV segments more frequently than controls did, and TRBV5-6, TRBV5-1 and TRBV20-1 were among them.

Presence of unique molecular identifiers characterized the TCR beta cDNA libraries. TCRdb passed the PCR reads through MiXCR, listing each CDR3 protein once. The data show 750,000 to 950,000 distinct CDR3 sequences, roughly 58% seen once. Their specific antigens are unknown. The sequenced material came from blood. The receptor set was obtained from a girl aged 10-17 years with multiple sclerosis.

This chain uses TRBV20-1 with TRBJ2-1; D is ambiguous. The CDR3 is 16 residues long. Looked up from germline, CDR1 is DFQATT and CDR2 is SNEGSKA (reference sequence). V lost 5 bases, J lost 0 bases, and 17 bases lay in between. CDR3 region: CSALGQGKSSYNEQFF. For the CDR3, the DNA is TGCAGTGCTCTCGGGCAAGGTAAGAGCTCCTACAATGAGCAGTTCTTC.

The V and J genes are TRBV5-1 and TRBJ2-3, with TRBD2 identical over 7 bases. Trimming took 2 bases from V and 6 from J; bases not matched to a gene: 3. Looked up from germline, CDR1 is SGHRS and CDR2 is YFSETQ. The CDR3 runs to 13 residues. CDR3 sequence reads: CASSFSLADTQYF. In DNA form, the CDR3 reads TGCGCCAGCAGCTTTTCACTAGCGGATACGCAGTATTTT.

Only a few counts were recorded for this clonotype. V is TRBV6-5 and J is TRBJ2-5; D is tentatively TRBD1 or TRBD2 (6 bases each). The germline gives CDR1 MNHEY, CDR2 SVGAGI. V was shortened by 4 bases and J by 11 bases, with 20 bases between the two germline ends. The CDR3 sequence is 14 residues long. CDR3 in amino acids: CASSFRGAWNEQYF. In DNA, the CDR3 is TGTGCCAGCAGTTTTAGGGGGGCATGGAATGAGCAGTACTTC.

The CDR3 region is CASQRGGGTDTQYF. For the CDR3, the DNA is TGTGCCTCCCAACGGGGCGGGGGCACAGATACGCAGTATTTT. The chain joins TRBV12-3 or TRBV12-4 to TRBJ2-3; maybe TRBD2 (6 bases). The CDR3 is made up of 14 amino acids. Trimming removed 11 bases from V and 1 base from J, with 16 bases in between.

V is TRBV9 and J is TRBJ1-1, with 7 bases fitting TRBD1. Losses at the gene ends were 4 bases for V and 1 base for J; bases not matched to a gene: 7. The germline V gene has CDR1 SGDLS and CDR2 YYNGEE. This CDR3 is built from 15 residues. This CDR3 reads CASSPGTDWNTEAFF. The CDR3 DNA follows: TGTGCCAGCAGCCCGGGGACAGACTGGAACACTGAAGCTTTCTTT.

V gene TRBV7-7 combines with J gene TRBJ2-3, with D tentatively TRBD2 (7 bases). V dropped 5 bases and J dropped 1 base, with 34 bases sitting between them. The CDR3 runs to 22 residues. Germline V gene sequence: CDR1 SSHAT, CDR2 FNYEAQ (reference sequence). The CDR3 region is CASSPIPRGAAFLQAGTDTQYF. As DNA, the CDR3 is TGTGCCAGCAGCCCCATACCCCGGGGGGCGGCATTCCTCCAGGCGGGCACAGATACGCAGTATTTT. The full variable domain, completed using reference TRBV7-7 and TRBJ2-3, is GAGVSQSPRYKVTKRGQDVTLRCDPISSHATLYWYQQALGQGPEFLTYFNYEAQPDKSGLPSDRFSAERPEGSISTLTIQRTEQRDSAMYRCASSPIPRGAAFLQAGTDTQYFGPGTRLTVL.

This clonotype turned up a few times. This sequence joins TRBV29-1 and TRBJ2-1, with 12 positions matching TRBD2. The CDR3 is 12 residues long. Germline trimming cut 6 bases from V and 9 bases from J; bases unmatched to any gene: 3. Germline lookup yields CDR1 SQVTM and CDR2 ANQGSEA. The CDR3 region is CSVGTSGREQFF. The CDR3 region has the DNA TGCAGCGTCGGGACTAGCGGGCGTGAGCAGTTCTTC.

The rearrangement joins TRBV29-1 to TRBJ2-1; the D is unclear. V lost 8 bases, J lost 5 bases, and 10 bases lay in between. There are 11 residues in the CDR3. Germline values: CDR1 SQVTM, CDR2 ANQGSEA. CDR3 nucleotide sequence: TGCAGCTCATTTAGGGACAATGAGCAGTTCTTC. Translating gives CSSFRDNEQFF.

The chain joins TRBV6-6 to TRBJ2-7, with 7 bases lining up with TRBD2. Germline CDR1 is MNHNY and CDR2 is SVGAGI (reference sequence). The CDR3 runs 11 residues. Written as DNA, the CDR3 is TGTGCAACGGGAGGTGGTTACGAGCAGTACTTC. This gives the protein CATGGGYEQYF.

The genes are TRBV10-1 and TRBJ2-7; no clear D gene. The J call may not be correct, given that the DNA end is closer to TRBJ2-4. There are 14 residues in the CDR3. In germline, CDR1 is WNHNN, CDR2 SYGVQD (reference sequence). The DNA of the CDR3 is TGCGCCAGCAGTCAATCCAGGACCCATGACATTCAGTACTTC. Translating it yields CASSQSRTHDIQYF.

The chain employs TRBV12-3 or TRBV12-4 and TRBJ2-1; the match to TRBD2 covers 8 bases. The CDR3 runs to 17 residues. J gave up 4 bases and V 4 bases, and 12 bases lay outside the gene matches. CDR3 sequence (DNA): TGTGCCAGCAGTTCTATACAAGGGAGCGGGAGATACAATGAGCAGTTCTTC. Translating gives CASSSIQGSGRYNEQFF.

The sample holds a few counts of this clonotype. The chain joins TRBV5-6 to TRBJ2-1; TRBD2 matches 10 bases. The CDR3 loop spans 14 amino acids. V lost 5 bases and J lost 6; bases outside the gene matches: 5. Per the germline V gene, CDR1 is SGHDT and CDR2 is YYEEEE. The CDR3 region is CASSPGLAVNEQFF. CDR3 sequence (DNA): TGTGCCAGCAGTCCTGGACTAGCGGTCAATGAGCAGTTCTTC.

The gene calls are TRBV9 and TRBJ2-1; 7 nucleotides line up with TRBD2. V was pared by 0 bases and J by 9 bases, with 6 bases of the junction left unmatched. Germline V gene sequence: CDR1 SGDLS, CDR2 YYNGEE. The CDR3 is 14 amino acids. The CDR3 loop is CASSVAALAPEQFF. In DNA, the CDR3 is TGTGCCAGCAGCGTAGCGGCACTAGCGCCTGAGCAGTTCTTC.

The chain recombines TRBV12-3 or TRBV12-4 with TRBJ2-7; D is tentatively TRBD1 or TRBD2 (7 bases each). V was clipped by 1 base and J by 2 bases, with 21 bases between them. The CDR3 totals 18 residues. The CDR3 DNA is TGTGCCAGCAGTTTAGTCTGGGGGGGAGGGGGCCGTCCCTACGAGCAGTACTTC. Translation: CASSLVWGGGGRPYEQYF.

The DNA of the CDR3 is TGCAGCGTTAACCGGGGTACAGTCGACTATGGCTACACCTTC. It yields the protein CSVNRGTVDYGYTF. The V call is TRBV29-1, the J call TRBJ1-2; the D is unclear. The CDR3 runs 14 residues. Germline values: CDR1 SQVTM, CDR2 ANQGSEA. V lost 5 bases and J 3 bases, leaving 16 bases between the germline ends.

This clonotype was observed once. This rearrangement joins TRBV14 to TRBJ2-1; 10 bases line up with TRBD2. In germline, CDR1 is SGHDN, CDR2 FVKESK. The V and J ends lost 4 bases and 7 bases, in that order; junction bases with no gene match: 7. CDR3 length equals 15 residues. CDR3 residues: CASSRLSSGRNEQFF. The CDR3 DNA reads TGTGCCAGCAGCCGTTTGTCTAGCGGGAGAAATGAGCAGTTCTTC.

Only a few counts were recorded for this clonotype. J is TRBJ2-5 and V is TRBV12-3 or TRBV12-4; 9 nucleotides match TRBD2. Trimming at V came to 5 bases and at J to 3 bases, leaving 4 bases not matched to a gene. The CDR3 loop spans 14 amino acids. The chain's CDR3 is CASSPIAGEETQYF. The CDR3 coding sequence is TGTGCCAGCAGTCCCATAGCGGGAGAAGAGACCCAGTACTTC.

This clonotype was seen only a few times. CDR3 coding DNA: TGTGCCAGTAGCGTTGAGGAGGGTCCACGACGCCGGACCCAGTACTTC. Its protein product is CASSVEEGPRRRTQYF. This chain links TRBV12-3 or TRBV12-4 with TRBJ2-5; tentative D call: TRBD2 (6 bases). CDR3 size: 16 residues. Trimming took off 9 bases at V and 7 bases at J, with 27 bases between the two ends.